This TCR beta chain originates from a study of T cells after somatic rescue of genetic block. TCRdb's table, derived via immunoSEQ multiplex PCR, lists solely in-frame clones and lacks some. This sample carries roughly 71,000 clones, more than 75% of them seen once, and the ten largest clones take approximately 2.7%. The CDR3 totals 14 residues. The V gene's germline CDR1 is SGHAT and CDR2 FQNNGV. Trimming shortened V by 3 bases and J by 6 bases, and 15 bases separated the two germline ends. The TCR comes from a man aged 30 to 39. This chain joins TRBV11-2 and TRBJ2-7, with D possibly matching TRBD2 (6 bases). Sample: peripheral blood mononuclear cells (PBMCs). The chain's CDR3 is CASSLEREDVEQYF. The CDR3 DNA reads TGTGCCAGCAGCTTGGAAAGGGAGGATGTCGAGCAGTACTTC.